The clone carrying this T cell receptor beta chain is termed medium-sized. Antigen specificity is unknown. This record comes from a study of glioma-infiltrating T cells. Study outcomes and limitations: Tissue and blood shared very few CDR3 sequences. Gliomas, especially low-grade, showed above-expected tissue-blood divergence; non-neoplastic patients showed below.

V was pared by 5 bases and J by 0 bases, with 10 bases between. This CDR3 is built from 14 residues. The germline gives CDR1 MNHEY, CDR2 SMNVEV (reference sequence). Using RNA template, CDR3s of TCR alpha and beta were amplified with iRepertoire arm-PCR. Input was about 85-450 ng of tissue mRNA or PBMC total RNA. TCRdb independently ran MiXCR on the multiplex PCR reads; one entry per CDR3 protein. The table records approximately 90,000 distinct CDR3 sequences, 23% of them present only once. This TCR was sampled from a human donor with low-grade glioma or glioblastoma, undergoing nonglioma brain surgery, or in good health (not recorded which). Specimen: glioma tissue, nonneoplastic brain tissue, or PBMCs (not recorded which). The chain is built from TRBV27 and TRBJ1-1; unclear D gene. The CDR3 region has the DNA TGTGCCAGCAGTCCCCGGACCCTGAACACTGAAGCTTTCTTT. It encodes CASSPRTLNTEAFF.